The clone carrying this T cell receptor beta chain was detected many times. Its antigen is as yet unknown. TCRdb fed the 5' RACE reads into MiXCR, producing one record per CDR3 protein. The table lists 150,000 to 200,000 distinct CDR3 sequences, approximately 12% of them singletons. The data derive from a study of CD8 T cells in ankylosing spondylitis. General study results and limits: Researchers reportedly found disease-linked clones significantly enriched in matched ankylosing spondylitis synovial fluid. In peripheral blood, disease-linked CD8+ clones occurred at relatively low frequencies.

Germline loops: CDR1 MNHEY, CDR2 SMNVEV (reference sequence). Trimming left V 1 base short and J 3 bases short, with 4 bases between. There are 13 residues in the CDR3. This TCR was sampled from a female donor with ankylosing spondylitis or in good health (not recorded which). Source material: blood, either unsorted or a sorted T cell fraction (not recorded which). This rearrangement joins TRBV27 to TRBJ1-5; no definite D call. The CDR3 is CASSLYDNQPQHF. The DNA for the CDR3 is TGTGCCAGCAGTTTATACGACAATCAGCCCCAGCATTTT.